Shown below are 3 T cell receptor beta chains from a single sample sequenced in a study of vaccination and CD4 T cells after COVID-19. As to treatment: roughly 10-day PBMC culture with coronavirus spike peptide pools or control peptides (ViraFEST assay). CD4+ T cells of the unexposed donor were collected before the COVID-19 pandemic (2011-2018). The Oncomine TCR Beta short-read assay was applied to DNA of cultured CD4+ T cells. MiXCR, applied by TCRdb to the PCR reads, yields one record per CDR3 protein. The data contain about 5,900 distinct CDR3 sequences, about a third of them singletons. The antigens these receptors bind are not known. Sequenced: CD4+ T cells from blood, cultured in vitro. The origin of the receptors is a human donor in good health.

The chain recombines TRBV5-1 with TRBJ1-1; 7 positions match TRBD1. The CDR3 loop spans 14 amino acids. Germline V gene lookup returns CDR1 SGHRS and CDR2 YFSETQ. After removal of 4 bases from V and 4 bases from J, the junction contained 7 bases not matched to a gene. The CDR3 loop reads CASSVTGEGTEAFF. The CDR3 DNA reads TGCGCCAGCAGCGTAACAGGGGAGGGCACTGAAGCTTTCTTT.

In this sample, this clonotype turned up a few times. The J gene is TRBJ1-5, the V gene TRBV2; D not certain. CDR3 length: 15 residues. Deletions cut 6 bases from V and 7 bases from J, with 19 bases between. CDR1 is SNHLY and CDR2 is FYNNEI in the germline V gene. The CDR3 bases are TGTGCCAGCAGCGAGGCGGCCATTTCTGGGCAGCCCCAGCATTTT. It specifies CASSEAAISGQPQHF. Full variable domain (rest looked up from reference TRBV2 and TRBJ1-5): EPEVTQTPSHQVTQMGQEVILRCVPISNHLYFYWYRQILGQKVEFLVSFYNNEISEKSEIFDDQFSVERPDGSNFTLKIRSTKLEDSAMYFCASSEAAISGQPQHFGDGTRLSIL.

The V and J genes are TRBV5-4 and TRBJ1-1, with D tentatively TRBD1 (5 bases). The CDR3 totals 14 residues. Germline assignment: CDR1 SGHNT and CDR2 YYREEE (reference sequence). V lost 3 bases and J lost 3, with 12 bases in between. CDR3 sequence: CASSYGHPDTEAFF. The CDR3 DNA is TGTGCCAGCAGCTACGGACACCCTGACACTGAAGCTTTCTTT.